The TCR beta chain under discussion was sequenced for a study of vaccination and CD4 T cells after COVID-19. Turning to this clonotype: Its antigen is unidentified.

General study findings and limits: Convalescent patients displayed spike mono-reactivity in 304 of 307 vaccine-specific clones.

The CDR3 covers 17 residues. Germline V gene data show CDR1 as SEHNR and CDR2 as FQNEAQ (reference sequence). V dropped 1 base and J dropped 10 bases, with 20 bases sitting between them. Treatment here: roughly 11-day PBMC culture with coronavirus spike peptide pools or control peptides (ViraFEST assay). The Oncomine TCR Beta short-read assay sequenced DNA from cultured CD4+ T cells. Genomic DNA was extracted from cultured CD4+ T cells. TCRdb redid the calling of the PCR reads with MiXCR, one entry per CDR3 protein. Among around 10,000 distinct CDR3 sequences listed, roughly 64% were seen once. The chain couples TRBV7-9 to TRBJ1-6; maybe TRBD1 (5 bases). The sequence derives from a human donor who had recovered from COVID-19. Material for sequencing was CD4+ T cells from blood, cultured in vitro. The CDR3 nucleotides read TGTGCCAGCAGCTTAGTCGGTAGTAAGCAGGGAGGCTCACCCCTCCACTTT. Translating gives CASSLVGSKQGGSPLHF.